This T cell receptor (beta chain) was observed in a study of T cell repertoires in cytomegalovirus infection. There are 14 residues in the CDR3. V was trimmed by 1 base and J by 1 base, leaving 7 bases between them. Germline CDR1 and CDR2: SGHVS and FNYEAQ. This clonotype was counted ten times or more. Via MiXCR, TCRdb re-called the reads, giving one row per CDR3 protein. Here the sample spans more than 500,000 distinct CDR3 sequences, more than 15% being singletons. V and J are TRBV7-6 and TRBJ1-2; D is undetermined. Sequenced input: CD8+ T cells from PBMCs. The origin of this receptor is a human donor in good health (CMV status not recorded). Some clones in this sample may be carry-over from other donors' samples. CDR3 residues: CASSLGAFNYGYTF. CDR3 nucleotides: TGTGCCAGCAGCTTAGGGGCATTTAACTATGGCTACACCTTC.